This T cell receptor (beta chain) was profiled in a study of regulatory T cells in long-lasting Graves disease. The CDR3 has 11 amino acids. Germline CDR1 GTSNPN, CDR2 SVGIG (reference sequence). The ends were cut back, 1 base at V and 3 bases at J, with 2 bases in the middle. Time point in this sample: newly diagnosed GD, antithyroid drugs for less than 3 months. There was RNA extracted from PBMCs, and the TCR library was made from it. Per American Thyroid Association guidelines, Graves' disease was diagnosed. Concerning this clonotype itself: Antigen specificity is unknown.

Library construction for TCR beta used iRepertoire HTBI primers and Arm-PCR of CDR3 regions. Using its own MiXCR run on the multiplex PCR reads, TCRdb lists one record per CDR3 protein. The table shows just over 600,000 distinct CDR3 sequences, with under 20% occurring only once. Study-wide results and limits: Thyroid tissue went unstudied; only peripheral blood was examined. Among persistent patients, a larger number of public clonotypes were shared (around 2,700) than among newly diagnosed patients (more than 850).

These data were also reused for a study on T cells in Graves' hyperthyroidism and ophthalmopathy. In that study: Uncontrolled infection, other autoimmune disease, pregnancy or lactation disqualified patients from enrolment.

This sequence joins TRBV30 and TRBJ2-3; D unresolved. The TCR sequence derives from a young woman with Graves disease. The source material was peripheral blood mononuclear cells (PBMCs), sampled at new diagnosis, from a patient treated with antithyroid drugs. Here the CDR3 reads CAWSGTDTQYF. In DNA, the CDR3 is TGTGCCTGGAGTGGAACAGATACGCAGTATTTT.